This TCR beta chain was captured by sequencing in a study of regulatory T cells in long-lasting Graves disease. Combining iRepertoire HTBI primers with Arm-PCR of CDR3 regions, the authors built TCR beta libraries. TCRdb re-called the multiplex PCR reads with MiXCR, one entry per CDR3 protein. This table has about 420,000 distinct CDR3 sequences, over 15% appearing once. The CDR3 is 16 residues long. Germline CDR1 DFQATT, CDR2 SNEGSKA (reference sequence). Trimming stripped 0 bases from V and 3 bases from J, with 17 bases between. This clonotype came up many times. Described time point: newly diagnosed GD, antithyroid drugs for less than 3 months. Isolated PBMC RNA provided the starting material for the TCR library. These data were also reused for a study on T cells in Graves' hyperthyroidism and ophthalmopathy.

The sequenced sample was peripheral blood mononuclear cells (PBMCs), obtained at new diagnosis, from a patient treated with antithyroid drugs. The TCR originated in a woman aged 18-35 years with Graves disease. This sequence joins TRBV20-1 and TRBJ1-1; D gene unclear. The CDR3 spells CSAREAGRGPDTEAFF. The CDR3 DNA follows: TGCAGTGCTAGAGAGGCAGGTCGCGGCCCGGACACTGAAGCTTTCTTT.